A single sample is the source of the 5 T cell receptor beta chains below, sequenced in a study of shared clonotypes between healthy human individuals. Assay: immunoSEQ multiplex PCR; the TCRdb copy retains only in-frame clones and omits some. The table has about 490,000 clones, less than 80% seen once. The sample comprised PBMCs. The receptors come from a woman aged 40-49 years in good health. Some clones in this sample may be carry-over from other donors' samples.

The V gene is TRBV4-1, the J gene TRBJ2-7, with TRBD2 as a possible D gene (5 bases). The germline V gene has CDR1 MGHRA and CDR2 YSYEKL. This CDR3 is 18 amino acids long. Trimming cost V 2 bases and J 0 bases, with 20 bases left between them. CDR3 amino acids: CASSQLRISVGDSYEQYF. The CDR3 DNA reads TGCGCCAGCAGCCAACTAAGGATCTCAGTCGGGGACTCCTACGAGCAGTACTTC.

A single count supports this clone. The CDR3 region is CASSLVPSVGNTIYF. DNA for the CDR3: TGCGCCAGCAGCTTGGTGCCGTCGGTGGGAAACACCATATATTTT. The chain is built from TRBV5-1 and TRBJ1-3; no reliable D call. The V end lost 0 bases, the J end lost 4 bases, and 11 bases lay between the germline ends. Germline-derived CDR1 and CDR2 are SGHRS and YFSETQ. The CDR3 runs 15 residues.

The chain carries TRBV5-1 and TRBJ2-3; no reliable D call. The germline V and J ends were trimmed by 0 bases and 2 bases, with 7 bases remaining between them. This CDR3 region has 14 residues. From germline, CDR1 is SGHRS and CDR2 YFSETQ. DNA for the CDR3: TGCGCCAGCAGCTTGGTTCAGAACACAGATACGCAGTATTTT. It translates to CASSLVQNTDTQYF.

This chain uses TRBV2 with TRBJ1-2, with D tentatively TRBD1 (5 bases). This CDR3 contains 16 residues. Trimming left V 2 bases short and J 5 bases short, with 18 bases between. Germline loops: CDR1 SNHLY, CDR2 FYNNEI. CDR3 DNA: TGTGCCAGCAGTGAATCGGGGCGCTCGGGGAGTTATGGCTACACCTTC. It translates to CASSESGRSGSYGYTF.

About this clone itself: A single base is all that separates this from a far larger clone, so a read error is likely. Distinct nucleotide sequences in the sample also encode this CDR3. The rearrangement joins TRBV2 to TRBJ2-7, with unresolved D. The V end lost 5 bases, the J end lost 2 bases, and 4 bases lay between the germline ends. CDR3 length equals 11 residues. Germline assignment: CDR1 SNHLY and CDR2 FYNNEI. The CDR3 nucleotides read TGTGCCAGCAGTAGGACCTACGAGCAGTACTTC. Its protein is CASSRTYEQYF.